This is a list of T cell receptor beta chains from one sample in a study of CD8 T cells in Susac syndrome. TCRdb re-called the immunoSEQ multiplex PCR reads through MiXCR, storing one row per CDR3 protein. The profile shows 350,000 to 550,000 distinct CDR3 sequences, around 85% of them singletons. The sample was CD8+ T cells from PBMCs. These receptors came from a human donor with multiple sclerosis. The CDR3 runs from the conserved cysteine through the conserved F or W. The D gene is left open where the match is weak. Not all rows give a size; the values are once, few, many and, for expanded clones, a class.

V: TRBV6-5; J: TRBJ2-1; D: TRBD2; size: NA; CDR3: CASSYSPQRGYNEQFF; DNA: TGTGCCAGCAGTTACTCTCCCCAGCGGGGCTACAATGAGCAGTTCTTC
V: TRBV5-4; J: TRBJ1-1; D: NA; size: NA; CDR3: CASSPIGGFDTEAFF; DNA: TGTGCCAGCAGCCCCATCGGAGGGTTCGATACTGAAGCTTTCTTT
V: TRBV30; J: TRBJ1-1; D: NA; size: NA; CDR3: CAWSRSVSMMNTEAFF; DNA: TGTGCCTGGAGTCGATCAGTTTCTATGATGAACACTGAAGCTTTCTTT
V: TRBV4-1; J: TRBJ2-3; D: TRBD2; size: NA; CDR3: CASSQVPSSGGSGDTQYF; DNA: TGCGCCAGCAGCCAAGTACCGTCCAGCGGGGGGTCAGGGGATACGCAGTATTTT
V: TRBV14; J: TRBJ1-1; D: NA; size: NA; CDR3: CASSRGSWDTEVFF; DNA: TGTGCCAGCAGCCGCGGATCATGGGACACTGAAGTTTTCTTT
V: TRBV5-4; J: TRBJ2-3; D: NA; size: NA; CDR3: CASSFLDSTDTQYF; DNA: TGTGCCAGCAGCTTCCTGGACAGCACAGATACGCAGTATTTT
V: TRBV28; J: TRBJ1-5; D: NA; size: NA; CDR3: CASSLPRRYYPQHF; DNA: TGTGCCAGCAGTTTACCGAGAAGGTATTACCCCCAGCATTTT
V: TRBV4-1; J: TRBJ2-1; D: NA; size: NA; CDR3: CASSHGGASDEQFF; DNA: TGCGCCAGCAGCCATGGGGGCGCAAGCGATGAGCAGTTCTTC
V: TRBV6-5; J: TRBJ1-1; D: NA; size: NA; CDR3: CASMGAEAFF; DNA: TGTGCCAGCATGGGGGCTGAAGCTTTCTTT
V: TRBV6-4; J: TRBJ2-7; D: NA; size: NA; CDR3: CASRRGRTGTSAYEQYF; DNA: TGTGCCAGCAGGCGTGGCCGGACGGGGACCTCAGCCTACGAGCAGTACTTC
V: TRBV2; J: TRBJ1-4; D: TRBD1; size: NA; CDR3: CASIDRENEKLFF; DNA: TGTGCCAGCATCGACAGGGAAAATGAAAAACTGTTTTTT
V: TRBV6-2/TRBV6-3; J: TRBJ1-1; D: NA; size: once; CDR3: CASSYSGFYDDRTEAFF; DNA: TGTGCCAGCAGTTACTCCGGTTTTTATGATGACCGTACTGAAGCTTTCTTT
V: TRBV7-9; J: TRBJ1-2; D: TRBD1; size: once; CDR3: CASSLPDRAYNYGYTF; DNA: TGTGCCAGCAGCTTACCCGACAGGGCATATAACTATGGCTACACCTTC
V: TRBV6-6; J: TRBJ2-7; D: NA; size: NA; CDR3: CASSSTGTGEFEQYF; DNA: TGTGCCAGCAGTTCGACTGGGACGGGAGAATTCGAGCAGTACTTC
V: TRBV5-6; J: TRBJ2-5; D: NA; size: NA; CDR3: CASSRTRGRIQRQETQYF; DNA: TGTGCCAGCAGCAGAACTAGAGGACGCATACAGAGACAAGAGACCCAGTACTTC
V: TRBV12-3/TRBV12-4; J: TRBJ1-4; D: TRBD1; size: NA; CDR3: CASSPDRANAEKLFF; DNA: TGTGCCAGCAGCCCGGACAGGGCCAACGCGGAAAAACTGTTTTTT
V: TRBV12-3/TRBV12-4; J: TRBJ2-3; D: TRBD1; size: NA; CDR3: CASSFSTDRWWDTQYF; DNA: TGTGCCAGCAGTTTCTCGACGGACAGGTGGTGGGATACGCAGTATTTT
V: TRBV9; J: TRBJ2-3; D: NA; size: once; CDR3: CASSTRQTGSDTQYF; DNA: TGTGCCAGCAGCACACGGCAGACAGGTTCAGATACGCAGTATTTT
V: TRBV29-1; J: TRBJ1-1; D: NA; size: NA; CDR3: CSVEIQDEAFF; DNA: TGCAGCGTTGAAATCCAGGATGAAGCTTTCTTT
V: TRBV27; J: TRBJ2-7; D: TRBD2; size: NA; CDR3: CASSLSKASGRAPYEQYF; DNA: TGTGCCAGCAGTTTATCGAAAGCTAGCGGGAGGGCCCCTTACGAGCAGTACTTC
V: TRBV30; J: TRBJ2-1; D: TRBD2; size: NA; CDR3: CAWNGLAGNEQFF; DNA: TGTGCCTGGAACGGATTAGCGGGAAATGAGCAGTTCTTC
V: TRBV27; J: TRBJ2-3; D: NA; size: NA; CDR3: CASSIGTGSTDTQYF; DNA: TGTGCCAGCAGTATAGGCACCGGGAGCACAGATACGCAGTATTTT
V: TRBV9; J: TRBJ1-2; D: NA; size: NA; CDR3: CASSVEGAAYGYTF; DNA: TGTGCCAGCAGCGTAGAAGGAGCGGCCTATGGCTACACCTTC
V: TRBV11-2; J: TRBJ1-4; D: NA; size: NA; CDR3: CASSLDVFGQRGGEKLFF; DNA: TGTGCCAGCAGCTTAGATGTGTTCGGACAGAGAGGGGGGGAAAAACTGTTTTTT
V: TRBV18; J: TRBJ1-2; D: TRBD1; size: NA; CDR3: CASSPQRGRNYGYTF; DNA: TGTGCCAGCTCACCACAAAGGGGGCGCAACTATGGCTACACCTTC
V: TRBV3-1; J: TRBJ2-1; D: TRBD1; size: NA; CDR3: CASSHRDWDRGLDEQFF; DNA: TGTGCCAGCAGCCACAGGGATTGGGACAGGGGCCTAGATGAGCAGTTCTTC
V: TRBV6-5; J: TRBJ1-5; D: NA; size: NA; CDR3: CASSRQSNQPQHF; DNA: TGTGCCAGCAGCCGACAGAGCAATCAGCCCCAGCATTTT
V: TRBV5-6; J: TRBJ2-7; D: NA; size: NA; CDR3: CASSLSGESYEQYF; DNA: TGTGCCAGCAGCTTGTCAGGGGAGTCCTACGAGCAGTACTTC
V: TRBV14; J: TRBJ2-7; D: TRBD1; size: once; CDR3: CASSPGTGTDEQYF; DNA: TGTGCCAGCAGCCCCGGGACAGGTACCGACGAGCAGTACTTC
V: TRBV27; J: TRBJ1-1; D: NA; size: NA; CDR3: CASSQGLGQMNTEAFF; DNA: TGTGCCAGCAGTCAGGGACTTGGGCAAATGAACACTGAAGCTTTCTTT
V: TRBV27; J: TRBJ2-1; D: TRBD2; size: NA; CDR3: CASSSEFRDYPYNEQFF; DNA: TGTGCCAGCAGTTCAGAATTCCGGGACTACCCTTACAATGAGCAGTTCTTC
V: TRBV19; J: TRBJ1-1; D: NA; size: NA; CDR3: CASSSVESHLEAFF; DNA: TGTGCCAGTAGTTCCGTTGAAAGCCACCTTGAAGCTTTCTTT
V: TRBV30; J: TRBJ2-7; D: NA; size: NA; CDR3: CAWEFGYEQYF; DNA: TGTGCCTGGGAATTCGGCTACGAGCAGTACTTC
V: TRBV10-2; J: TRBJ1-1; D: NA; size: once; CDR3: CASSDGQDIMNTEAFF; DNA: TGCGCCAGCAGTGATGGGCAAGATATCATGAACACTGAAGCTTTCTTT
V: TRBV7-9; J: TRBJ1-4; D: TRBD1; size: NA; CDR3: CASGTGDEKLFF; DNA: TGTGCCAGCGGGACAGGAGATGAAAAACTGTTTTTT
V: TRBV19; J: TRBJ2-7; D: TRBD2; size: NA; CDR3: CASSPGIAGSEQYF; DNA: TGTGCCAGTAGCCCCGGGATAGCGGGAAGCGAGCAGTACTTC
V: TRBV5-4; J: TRBJ1-1; D: NA; size: few; CDR3: CASSHRDWTEAFF; DNA: TGTGCCAGCAGCCACCGGGATTGGACTGAAGCTTTCTTT
V: TRBV4-1; J: TRBJ1-1; D: NA; size: NA; CDR3: CASSQERGVAFF; DNA: TGCGCCAGCAGCCAAGAGAGGGGCGTAGCTTTCTTT
V: TRBV11-2; J: TRBJ1-5; D: NA; size: NA; CDR3: CASSLGDSPQHF; DNA: TGTGCCAGCAGCTTAGGCGACAGCCCCCAGCATTTT
V: TRBV4-1; J: TRBJ1-1; D: NA; size: NA; CDR3: CASSHQGYTEAFF; DNA: TGCGCCAGCAGCCACCAGGGGTACACTGAAGCTTTCTTT
V: TRBV29-1; J: TRBJ2-1; D: NA; size: NA; CDR3: CSVEDRRSSYNEQFF; DNA: TGCAGCGTTGAAGATAGGAGGAGCTCCTACAATGAGCAGTTCTTC
V: TRBV23-1; J: TRBJ1-2; D: TRBD1; size: NA; CDR3: CASLGTGERCSYGYTF; DNA: TGCGCCAGCCTCGGGACAGGGGAGCGTTGTAGCTATGGCTACACCTTC